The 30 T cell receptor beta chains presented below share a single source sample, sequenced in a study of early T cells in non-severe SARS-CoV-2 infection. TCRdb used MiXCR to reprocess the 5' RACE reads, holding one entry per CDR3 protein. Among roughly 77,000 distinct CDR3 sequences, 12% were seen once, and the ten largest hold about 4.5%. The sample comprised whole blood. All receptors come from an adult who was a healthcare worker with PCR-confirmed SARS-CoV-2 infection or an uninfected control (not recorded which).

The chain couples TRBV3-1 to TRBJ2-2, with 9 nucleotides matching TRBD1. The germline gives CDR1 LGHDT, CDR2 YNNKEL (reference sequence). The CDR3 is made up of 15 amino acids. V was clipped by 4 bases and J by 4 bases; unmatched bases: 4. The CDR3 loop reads CASSPGQGLTGELFF. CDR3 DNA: TGTGCCAGCAGCCCGGGACAGGGACTCACCGGGGAGCTGTTTTTT.

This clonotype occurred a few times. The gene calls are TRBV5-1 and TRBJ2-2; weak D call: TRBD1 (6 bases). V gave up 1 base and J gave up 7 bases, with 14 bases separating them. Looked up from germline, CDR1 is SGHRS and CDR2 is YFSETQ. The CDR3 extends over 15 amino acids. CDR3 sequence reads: CASSLRQGSSGELFF. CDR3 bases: TGCGCCAGCAGCTTGCGGCAGGGGTCGAGCGGGGAGCTGTTTTTT.

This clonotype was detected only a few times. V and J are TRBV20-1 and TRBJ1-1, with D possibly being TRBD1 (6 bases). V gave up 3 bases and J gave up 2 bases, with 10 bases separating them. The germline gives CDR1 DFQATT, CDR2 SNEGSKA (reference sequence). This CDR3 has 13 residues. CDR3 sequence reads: CSARRGANTEAFF. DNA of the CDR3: TGCAGTGCTAGGCGGGGGGCAAACACTGAAGCTTTCTTT.

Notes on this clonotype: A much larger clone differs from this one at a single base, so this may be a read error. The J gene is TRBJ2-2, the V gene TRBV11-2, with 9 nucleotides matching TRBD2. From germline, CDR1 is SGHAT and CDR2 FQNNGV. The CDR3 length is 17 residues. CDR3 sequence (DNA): TGTACCAGCAGCTTATTTGTAGCGGGAGTTTACACCGGGGAGCTGTTTTTT. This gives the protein CTSSLFVAGVYTGELFF.

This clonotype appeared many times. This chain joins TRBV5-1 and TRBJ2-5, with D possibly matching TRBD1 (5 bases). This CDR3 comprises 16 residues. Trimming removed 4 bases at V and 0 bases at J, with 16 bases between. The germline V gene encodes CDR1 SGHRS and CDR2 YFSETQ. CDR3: CASSTDRTQYQETQYF. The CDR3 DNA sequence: TGCGCCAGCAGCACTGACAGAACCCAGTACCAAGAGACCCAGTACTTC.

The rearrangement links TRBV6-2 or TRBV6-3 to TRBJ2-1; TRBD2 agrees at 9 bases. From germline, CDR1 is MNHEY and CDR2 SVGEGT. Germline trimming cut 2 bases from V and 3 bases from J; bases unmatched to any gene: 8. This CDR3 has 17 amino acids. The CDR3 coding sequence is TGTGCCAGCAGTTACGGGACTAGCCGCATTAACTACAATGAGCAGTTCTTC. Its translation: CASSYGTSRINYNEQFF.

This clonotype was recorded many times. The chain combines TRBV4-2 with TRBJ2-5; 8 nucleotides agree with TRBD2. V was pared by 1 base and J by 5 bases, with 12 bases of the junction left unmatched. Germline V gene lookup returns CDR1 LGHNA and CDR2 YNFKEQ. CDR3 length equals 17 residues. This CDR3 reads CASSQVRLGLAVETQYF. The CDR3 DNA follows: TGTGCCAGCAGCCAAGTCCGGCTCGGACTAGCAGTCGAGACCCAGTACTTC.

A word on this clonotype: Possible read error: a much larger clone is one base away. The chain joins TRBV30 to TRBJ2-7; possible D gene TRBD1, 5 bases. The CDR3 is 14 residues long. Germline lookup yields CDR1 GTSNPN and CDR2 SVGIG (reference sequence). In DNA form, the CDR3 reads TGTGCCCGGAGTGTGAACAGGTCCCCCTACGAGCAGTACTTC. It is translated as CARSVNRSPYEQYF. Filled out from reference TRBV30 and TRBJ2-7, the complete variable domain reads SQTIHQWPATLVQPVGSPLSLECTVEGTSNPNLYWYRQAAGRGLQLLFYSVGIGQISSEVPQNLSASRPQDRQFILSSKKLLLSDSGFYLCARSVNRSPYEQYFGPGTRLTVT.

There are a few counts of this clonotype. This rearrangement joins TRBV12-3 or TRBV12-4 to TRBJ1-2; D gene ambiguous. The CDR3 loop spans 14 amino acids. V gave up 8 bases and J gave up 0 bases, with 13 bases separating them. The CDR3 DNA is TGTGCCAGCGCTCAGAGGGCCACTAACTATGGCTACACCTTC. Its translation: CASAQRATNYGYTF.

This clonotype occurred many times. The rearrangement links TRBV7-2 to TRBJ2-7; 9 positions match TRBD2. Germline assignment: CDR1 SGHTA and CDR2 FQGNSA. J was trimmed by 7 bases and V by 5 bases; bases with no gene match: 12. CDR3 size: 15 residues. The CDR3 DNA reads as TGTGCCAGCAGCGGCACAGGGCGGGGGGGCCTGGAGCAGTACTTC. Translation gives CASSGTGRGGLEQYF.

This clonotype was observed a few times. This CDR3 reads CASSLKGGNTEAFF. The CDR3 nucleotides are TGTGCCAGCAGCTTGAAGGGGGGGAACACTGAAGCTTTCTTT. The chain employs TRBV7-9 and TRBJ1-1, with TRBD1 as a possible D gene (6 bases). The CDR3 runs 14 residues. Trimming pared 3 bases from V and 1 base from J, leaving 9 bases between. Germline CDR1 is SEHNR and CDR2 is FQNEAQ (reference sequence).

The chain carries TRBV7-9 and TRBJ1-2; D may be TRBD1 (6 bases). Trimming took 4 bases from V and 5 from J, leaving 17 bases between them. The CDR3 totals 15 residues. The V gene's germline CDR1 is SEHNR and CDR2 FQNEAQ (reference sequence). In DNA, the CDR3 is TGTGCCAGCAGCTCCTACAGGACAGCGAAATATGGCTACACCTTC. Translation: CASSSYRTAKYGYTF.

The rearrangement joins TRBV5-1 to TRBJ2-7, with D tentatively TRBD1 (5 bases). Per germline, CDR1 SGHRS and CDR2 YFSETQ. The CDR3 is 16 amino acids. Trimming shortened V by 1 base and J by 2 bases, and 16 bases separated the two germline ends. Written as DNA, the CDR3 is TGCGCCAGCAGCTTGAGTACAGGCAACTTTCCCTACGAGCAGTACTTC. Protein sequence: CASSLSTGNFPYEQYF.

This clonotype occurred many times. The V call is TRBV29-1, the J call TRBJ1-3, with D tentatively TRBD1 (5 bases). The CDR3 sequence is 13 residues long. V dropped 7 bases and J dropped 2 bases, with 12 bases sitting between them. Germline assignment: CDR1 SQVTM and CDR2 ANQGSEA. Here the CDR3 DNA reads TGCAGCGCTACTTGGGGGACTGGAAACACCATATATTTT. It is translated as CSATWGTGNTIYF. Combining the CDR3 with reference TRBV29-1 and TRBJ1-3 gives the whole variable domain SAVISQKPSRDICQRGTSLTIQCQVDSQVTMMFWYRQQPGQSLTLIATANQGSEATYESGFVIDKFPISRPNLTFSTLTVSNMSPEDSSIYLCSATWGTGNTIYFGEGSWLTVV.

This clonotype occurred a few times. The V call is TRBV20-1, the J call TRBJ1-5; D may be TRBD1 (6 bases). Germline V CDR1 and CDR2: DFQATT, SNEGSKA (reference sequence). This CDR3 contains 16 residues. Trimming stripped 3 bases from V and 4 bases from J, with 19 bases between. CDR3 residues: CSASRGIRFGNQPQHF. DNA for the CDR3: TGCAGTGCTAGCAGGGGAATTCGGTTCGGAAATCAGCCCCAGCATTTT.

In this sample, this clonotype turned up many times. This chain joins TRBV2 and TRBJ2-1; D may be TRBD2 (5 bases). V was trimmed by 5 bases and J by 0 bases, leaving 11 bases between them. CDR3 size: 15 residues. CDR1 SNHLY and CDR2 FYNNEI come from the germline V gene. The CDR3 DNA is TGTGCCAGCAGTCTGCGGGCGGGCTCCTACAATGAGCAGTTCTTC. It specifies CASSLRAGSYNEQFF.

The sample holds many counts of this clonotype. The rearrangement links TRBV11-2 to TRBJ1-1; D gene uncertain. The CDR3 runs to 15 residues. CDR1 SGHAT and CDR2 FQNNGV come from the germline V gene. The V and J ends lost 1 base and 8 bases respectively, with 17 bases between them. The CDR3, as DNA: TGTGCCAGCAGCTTAGCTACGGGATTAAGGGTGGAAGCTTTCTTT. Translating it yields CASSLATGLRVEAFF.

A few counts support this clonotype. The CDR3 sequence: CASSLLLGGGSNTEAFF. The CDR3 bases are TGTGCCAGCAGCCTTCTTCTAGGAGGGGGCTCGAACACTGAAGCTTTCTTT. This chain joins TRBV9 and TRBJ1-1; 7 positions match TRBD1. The CDR3 is made up of 17 amino acids. The J segment lost 1 base and the V segment lost 4 bases, leaving 13 bases of the junction unmatched. The V gene's germline CDR1 is SGDLS and CDR2 YYNGEE.

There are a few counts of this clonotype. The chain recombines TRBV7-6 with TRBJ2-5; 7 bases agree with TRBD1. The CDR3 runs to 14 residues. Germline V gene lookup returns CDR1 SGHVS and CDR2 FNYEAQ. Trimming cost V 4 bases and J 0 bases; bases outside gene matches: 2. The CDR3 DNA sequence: TGTGCCAGCAGCTCGGGACAGTACCAAGAGACCCAGTACTTC. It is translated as CASSSGQYQETQYF.

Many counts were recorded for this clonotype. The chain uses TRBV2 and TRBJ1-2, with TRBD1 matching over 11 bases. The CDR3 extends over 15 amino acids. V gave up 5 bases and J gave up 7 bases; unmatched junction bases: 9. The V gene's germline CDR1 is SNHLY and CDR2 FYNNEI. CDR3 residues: CASSRGRTGGGGYTF. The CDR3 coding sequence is TGTGCCAGCAGTCGAGGGAGGACAGGGGGCGGTGGCTACACCTTC.

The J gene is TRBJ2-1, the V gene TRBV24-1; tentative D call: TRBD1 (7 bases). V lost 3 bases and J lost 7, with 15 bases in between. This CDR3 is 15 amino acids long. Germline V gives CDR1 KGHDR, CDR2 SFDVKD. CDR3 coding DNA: TGTGCCACCAGTGATGAACAGGGGAGGCGGAATGAGCAGTTCTTC. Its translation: CATSDEQGRRNEQFF.

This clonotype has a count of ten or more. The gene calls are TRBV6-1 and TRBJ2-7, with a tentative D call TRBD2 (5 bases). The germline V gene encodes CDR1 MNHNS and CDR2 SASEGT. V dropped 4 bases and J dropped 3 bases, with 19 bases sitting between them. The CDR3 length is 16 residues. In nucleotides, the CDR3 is TGTGCCAGCAGTGCCCGATTACTAGAGTTGAACTACGAGCAGTACTTC. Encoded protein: CASSARLLELNYEQYF.

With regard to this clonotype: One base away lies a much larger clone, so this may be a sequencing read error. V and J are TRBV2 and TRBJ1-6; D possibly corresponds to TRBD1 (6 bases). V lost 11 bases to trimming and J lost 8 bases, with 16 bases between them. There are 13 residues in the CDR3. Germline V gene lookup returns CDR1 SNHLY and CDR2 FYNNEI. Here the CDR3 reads CACRTEGDSPLHF. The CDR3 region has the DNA TGTGCCTGTCGGACAGAAGGGGATTCACCCCTCCACTTT.

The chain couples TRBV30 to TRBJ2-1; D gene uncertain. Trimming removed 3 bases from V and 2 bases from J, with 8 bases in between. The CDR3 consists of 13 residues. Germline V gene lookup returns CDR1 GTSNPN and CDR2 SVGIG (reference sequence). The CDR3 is CAWSPAPYNEQFF. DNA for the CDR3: TGTGCCTGGAGCCCCGCCCCCTACAATGAGCAGTTCTTC.

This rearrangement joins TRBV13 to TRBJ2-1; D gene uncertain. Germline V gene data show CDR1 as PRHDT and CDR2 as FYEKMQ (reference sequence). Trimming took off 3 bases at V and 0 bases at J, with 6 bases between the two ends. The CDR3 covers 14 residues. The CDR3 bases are TGTGCCAGCAGCTTCCGGTCCTCCTACAATGAGCAGTTCTTC. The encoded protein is CASSFRSSYNEQFF. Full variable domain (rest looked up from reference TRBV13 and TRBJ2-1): AAGVIQSPRHLIKEKRETATLKCYPIPRHDTVYWYQQGPGQDPQFLISFYEKMQSDKGSIPDRFSAQQFSDYHSELNMSSLELGDSALYFCASSFRSSYNEQFFGPGTRLTVL.

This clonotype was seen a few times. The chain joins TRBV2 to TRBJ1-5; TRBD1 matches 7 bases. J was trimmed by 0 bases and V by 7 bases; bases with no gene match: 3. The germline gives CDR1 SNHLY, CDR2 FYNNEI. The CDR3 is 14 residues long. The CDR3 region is CASNGQVSNQPQHF. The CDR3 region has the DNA TGTGCCAGCAACGGACAGGTTAGCAATCAGCCCCAGCATTTT.

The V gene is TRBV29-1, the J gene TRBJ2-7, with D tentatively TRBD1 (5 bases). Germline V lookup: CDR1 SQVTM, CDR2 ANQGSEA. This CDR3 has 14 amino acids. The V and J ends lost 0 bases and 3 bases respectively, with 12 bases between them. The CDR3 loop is CSVEDRGGLYEQYF. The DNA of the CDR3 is TGCAGCGTTGAAGATAGGGGCGGTCTCTACGAGCAGTACTTC.

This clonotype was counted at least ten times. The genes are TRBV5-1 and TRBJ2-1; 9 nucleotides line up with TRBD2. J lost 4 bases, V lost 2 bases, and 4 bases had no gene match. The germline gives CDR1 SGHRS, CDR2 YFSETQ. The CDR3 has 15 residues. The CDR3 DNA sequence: TGCGCCAGCAGCTTTGGCGGGGGGGCATACAATGAGCAGTTCTTC. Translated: CASSFGGGAYNEQFF.

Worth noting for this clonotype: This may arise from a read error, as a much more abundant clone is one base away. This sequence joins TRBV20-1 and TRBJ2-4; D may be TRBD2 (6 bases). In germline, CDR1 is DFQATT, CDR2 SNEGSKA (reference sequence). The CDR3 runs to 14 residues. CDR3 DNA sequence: TGCAGTGCTCAGGGACTTCTAGCCATAAACATTCAGTACTTC. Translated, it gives CSAQGLLAINIQYF.

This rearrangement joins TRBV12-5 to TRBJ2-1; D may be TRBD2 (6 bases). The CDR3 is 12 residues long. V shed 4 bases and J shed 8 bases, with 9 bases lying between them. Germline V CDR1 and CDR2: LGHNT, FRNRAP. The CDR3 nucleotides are TGTGCTAGTGGTTGGACTACCCATGAGCAGTTCTTC. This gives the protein CASGWTTHEQFF.